The rows below give T cell receptor beta chains drawn from one sample of a study of blood T cell repertoires in COVID-19. Sequenced by immunoSEQ multiplex PCR; TCRdb stores in-frame clones only, minus some. The sample yields hundreds of thousands of clones, over 80% seen once. Sequences were obtained from peripheral blood. Receptor source: a man in his forties or fifties with acute or convalescent COVID-19. Both conserved end residues are part of each CDR3. Each record gives: CDR3 protein, CDR3 DNA, V gene, D gene, clone size, J gene. D genes are given only for firm matches. A row's size may be missing; if present it is once, few, many or a size class.

CAISELSGYEQYF,TGTGCCATCAGTGAGTTATCAGGGTACGAGCAGTACTTC,TRBV10-3,.,.,TRBJ2-7
CASSLGQSPLLNYGYTF,TGTGCCAGTAGTTTGGGACAGTCACCACTTCTTAACTATGGCTACACCTTC,TRBV19,TRBD1,.,TRBJ1-2
CSVAGTGTWGLPNYEQYF,TGCAGCGTCGCCGGGACAGGGACTTGGGGACTTCCAAACTACGAGCAGTACTTC,TRBV29-1,TRBD1,.,TRBJ2-7
CASSLGWGPGEQYF,TGTGCCAGCAGCTTAGGTTGGGGGCCGGGGGAGCAGTACTTC,TRBV7-2,.,.,TRBJ2-7
CASSPPGQGGSNSPLHF,TGTGCCAGCAGTCCGCCGGGACAGGGTGGGAGTAATTCACCCCTCCACTTT,TRBV28,TRBD1,.,TRBJ1-6
CASSIGLAGAYEQYF,TGTGCCAGTAGTATCGGACTAGCGGGAGCTTACGAGCAGTACTTC,TRBV19,TRBD2,.,TRBJ2-7
CASSVGGGRTGDEKLFF,TGTGCCAGCAGCGTAGGAGGAGGCAGGACAGGGGATGAAAAACTGTTTTTT,TRBV9,TRBD1,once,TRBJ1-4
CASTPLAGGLSNTDTQYF,TGCGCCAGCACCCCCCTAGCGGGAGGGCTATCTAACACAGATACGCAGTATTTT,TRBV5-1,TRBD2,.,TRBJ2-3
CASSPLRSSYEQYF,TGTGCCAGTAGTCCCTTGAGGAGCTCCTACGAGCAGTACTTC,TRBV19,.,.,TRBJ2-7
CASSLIRTSTDTQYF,TGTGCCAGCAGCTTGATAAGAACTAGCACAGATACGCAGTATTTT,TRBV7-3,.,.,TRBJ2-3
CAWSVNINYGYTF,TGTGCCTGGAGTGTAAACATTAACTATGGCTACACCTTC,TRBV30,.,.,TRBJ1-2
CASSPPPGGLNEQFF,TGTGCCAGCTCACCACCTCCGGGAGGGCTTAATGAGCAGTTCTTC,TRBV18,TRBD2,.,TRBJ2-1
CASQAWQDNVPEAFF,TGTGCCAGCCAAGCATGGCAGGATAACGTCCCTGAAGCTTTCTTT,TRBV2,.,.,TRBJ1-1
CASSFLAPNTGELFF,TGCGCCAGCAGCTTTCTAGCGCCGAACACCGGGGAGCTGTTTTTT,TRBV5-1,.,.,TRBJ2-2
CASSQGGGNIQYF,TGTGCCAGCAGCCAGGGCGGGGGAAACATTCAGTACTTC,TRBV3-1/TRBV3-2,TRBD2,.,TRBJ2-4
CSVEGNQDFETQYF,TGCAGCGTTGAAGGGAACCAAGACTTTGAGACCCAGTACTTC,TRBV29-1,.,few,TRBJ2-5
CASSRPGLEETQYF,TGTGCCAGTAGTAGGCCAGGGTTGGAAGAGACCCAGTACTTC,TRBV19,.,.,TRBJ2-5
CASSIGTGGTDTQYF,TGCGCCAGCAGCATTGGGACAGGCGGCACAGATACGCAGTATTTT,TRBV5-1,TRBD1,once,TRBJ2-3
CASSPLAGGADTQYF,TGTGCCAGCAGCCCGCTAGCGGGAGGGGCAGATACGCAGTATTTT,TRBV7-3,TRBD2,.,TRBJ2-3
CASSGPGTQYF,TGTGCCAGCAGTGGCCCTGGGACCCAGTACTTC,TRBV12-3/TRBV12-4,.,.,TRBJ2-5
CASSFQGGYTEAFF,TGTGCCAGCAGCTTCCAGGGAGGGTACACTGAAGCTTTCTTT,TRBV5-6,.,.,TRBJ1-1
CATSGPRQSYNEQFF,TGTGCCACCAGTGGACCGCGGCAGTCCTACAATGAGCAGTTCTTC,TRBV24-1,.,.,TRBJ2-1
CASRPDRMNTEAFF,TGTGCCAGCAGACCCGACAGAATGAACACTGAAGCTTTCTTT,TRBV6-5,.,.,TRBJ1-1
CASSFGTANTEAFF,TGCGCCAGCAGCTTTGGGACAGCCAACACTGAAGCTTTCTTT,TRBV5-1,TRBD1,few,TRBJ1-1
CATSDLDRGVETQYF,TGTGCCACCAGTGATTTGGACAGGGGAGTTGAGACCCAGTACTTC,TRBV24-1,TRBD1,.,TRBJ2-5
CASSEGQDYRRNEQFF,TGTGCCAGCAGTGAAGGACAGGACTACCGGAGGAATGAGCAGTTCTTC,TRBV25-1,.,.,TRBJ2-1
CASSLQNQPQHF,TGTGCCAGCAGCTTGCAGAATCAGCCCCAGCATTTT,TRBV7-2,.,.,TRBJ1-5
CASSYSSRGHEKLFF,TGTGCCAGCAGTTACTCGTCAAGGGGGCATGAAAAACTGTTTTTT,TRBV6-6,TRBD1,.,TRBJ1-4
CASSGDRPLSGNTIYF,TGTGCCAGCAGCGGGGACAGGCCCCTCTCTGGAAACACCATATATTTT,TRBV9,TRBD1,.,TRBJ1-3
CASSITGGSETQYF,TGTGCCAGTAGTATCACAGGGGGCTCGGAGACCCAGTACTTC,TRBV19,TRBD1,few,TRBJ2-5
CATSRDVLSYEQYF,TGTGCCACCAGCAGAGACGTCCTTTCCTACGAGCAGTACTTC,TRBV15,.,.,TRBJ2-7
CASSDFQIATTYEQYF,TGCGCCAGCAGTGACTTTCAAATAGCGACCACCTACGAGCAGTACTTC,TRBV10-1,.,once,TRBJ2-7
CASSLGTTIRDRGKYF,TGTGCCAGCAGCTTGGGAACTACAATCCGGGACAGGGGAAAGTATTTT,TRBV5-4,TRBD1,.,TRBJ2-3
CASSEDRTYEQYF,TGTGCCAGCAGTGAAGACAGAACCTACGAGCAGTACTTC,TRBV2,.,once,TRBJ2-7
CASSVYGGSTDTQYF,TGTGCCAGCTCCGTTTATGGGGGCAGCACAGATACGCAGTATTTT,TRBV7-2,.,.,TRBJ2-3
CASSRVDSPLHF,TGTGCCAGCAGTCGGGTGGATTCACCCCTCCACTTT,TRBV2,.,.,TRBJ1-6
CASSLGFPGTQYF,TGTGCCAGCAGTTTGGGTTTCCCGGGGACCCAGTACTTC,TRBV12-3/TRBV12-4,.,.,TRBJ2-5